The clone carrying this TCR beta chain was observed a single time. The V end lost 2 bases, the J end lost 3 bases, and 14 bases lay between the germline ends. Germline lookup yields CDR1 SGHTA and CDR2 FQGNSA. This CDR3 region has 15 residues. This specimen belongs to a study of blood T cell repertoires in COVID-19. The overall study: The analysed material was cDNA or gDNA that came from T cells, B-cell-depleted T cells, or PBMCs.

Some clones are missing from TCRdb's copy, which holds only in-frame ones; the method was immunoSEQ multiplex PCR. The profile shows tens of thousands of clones, about 81% of them singletons. Material: peripheral blood. This receptor was obtained from a human donor with acute or convalescent COVID-19. The donor label of this sample is uncertain. This chain connects TRBV7-2 to TRBJ2-7, with D possibly being TRBD2 (6 bases). CDR3 protein: CASSLWGGANYEQYF. The CDR3 bases are TGTGCCAGCAGCTTATGGGGCGGGGCCAACTACGAGCAGTACTTC.